The following is a TCR beta chain sequence with its context. Original processing methods: Using reference gene primer amplification, nucleated cell counts were estimated. Libraries were prepared by immunoSEQ multiplex PCR; TCRdb keeps only in-frame clonotypes and omits some of them. Clone size and the V and J calls come from that table; the DNA yielded D and trimming. Altogether about 220,000 clones are present, approximately 92% being singletons, with the ten largest covering under 3.5%. V lost 0 bases to trimming and J lost 8 bases, with 12 bases between them. The CDR3 loop spans 15 amino acids. Per germline, CDR1 SGHRS and CDR2 YFSETQ. This record belongs to a study of blood T cell repertoires in COVID-19. Living in about two dozen US areas, the participants were between roughly 18 and 89 years of age. Cohorts were based on clinical histories the participants reported.

This sequence was found in a woman under 30 in a cohort exposed to, infected with or recovered from COVID-19 (not recorded which). V and J are TRBV5-1 and TRBJ1-6, with unresolved D. Sequencing was performed on PBMCs or T cells enriched from blood (not recorded which). The CDR3 loop reads CASSLAGERDSPLHF. The CDR3, as DNA: TGCGCCAGCAGCTTGGCCGGGGAGAGGGATTCACCCCTCCACTTT.